This TCR beta chain is from a study of T cells after yellow fever vaccination. Study-level results: Weaker overall, the secondary response nonetheless peaked faster (day 5 versus 15).

From the 5' RACE reads, TCRdb called clonotypes with MiXCR, one entry per CDR3 protein. The sample yields about 340,000 distinct CDR3 sequences, around 12% seen once. Germline lookup yields CDR1 DFQATT and CDR2 SNEGSKA (reference sequence). Trimming removed 3 bases at V and 2 bases at J, with 11 bases between. There are 13 residues in the CDR3. This clonotype came up a few times. Its antigen is not identified. The sequences come from CD4+ T cells sorted from PBMCs, collected 15 days after the yellow fever booster vaccination. This chain connects TRBV20-1 to TRBJ2-7; TRBD1 or TRBD2 may be the D gene (5 bases each). The origin of this receptor is a man aged 18 to 30 who received the YFV17D yellow fever vaccine. CDR3 sequence (DNA): TGCAGTGCTAGGTCGGGGCTTCCCTACGAGCAGTACTTC. Encoded protein: CSARSGLPYEQYF.